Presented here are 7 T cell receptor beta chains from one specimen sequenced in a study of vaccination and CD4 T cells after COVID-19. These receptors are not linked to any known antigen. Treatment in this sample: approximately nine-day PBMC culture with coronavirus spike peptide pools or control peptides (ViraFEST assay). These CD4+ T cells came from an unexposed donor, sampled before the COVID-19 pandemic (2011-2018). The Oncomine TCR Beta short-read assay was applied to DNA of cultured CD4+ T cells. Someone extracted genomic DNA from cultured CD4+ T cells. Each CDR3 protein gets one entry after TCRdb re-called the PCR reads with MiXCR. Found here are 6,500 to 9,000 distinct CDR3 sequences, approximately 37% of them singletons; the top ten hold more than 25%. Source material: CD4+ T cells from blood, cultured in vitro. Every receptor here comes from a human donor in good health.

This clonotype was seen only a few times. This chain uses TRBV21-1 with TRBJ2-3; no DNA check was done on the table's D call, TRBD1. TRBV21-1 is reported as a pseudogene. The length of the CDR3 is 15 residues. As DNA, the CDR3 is TGTGCCAGCAGCAAGTGGCAGGGATGGTTAGATACGCAGTATTTT. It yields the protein CASSKWQGWLDTQYF.

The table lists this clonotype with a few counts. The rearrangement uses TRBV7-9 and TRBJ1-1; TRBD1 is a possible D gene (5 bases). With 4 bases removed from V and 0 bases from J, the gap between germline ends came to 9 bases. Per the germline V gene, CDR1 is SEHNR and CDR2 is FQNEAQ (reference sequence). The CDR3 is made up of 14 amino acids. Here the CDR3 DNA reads TGTGCCAGCAGCTGGGACGTGATGAACACTGAAGCTTTCTTT. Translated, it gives CASSWDVMNTEAFF.

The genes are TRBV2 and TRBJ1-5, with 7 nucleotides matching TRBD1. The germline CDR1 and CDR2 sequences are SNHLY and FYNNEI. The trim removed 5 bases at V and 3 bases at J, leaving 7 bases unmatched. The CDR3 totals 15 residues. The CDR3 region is CASSITGEDNQPQHF. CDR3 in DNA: TGTGCCAGCAGTATCACAGGGGAGGACAATCAGCCCCAGCATTTT.

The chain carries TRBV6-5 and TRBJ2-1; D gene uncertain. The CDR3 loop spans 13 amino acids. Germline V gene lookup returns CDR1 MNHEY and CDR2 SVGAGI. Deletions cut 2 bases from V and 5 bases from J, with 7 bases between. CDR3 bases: TGTGCCAGCAGTTACGACTTCAACAATGAGCAGTTCTTC. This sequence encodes CASSYDFNNEQFF.

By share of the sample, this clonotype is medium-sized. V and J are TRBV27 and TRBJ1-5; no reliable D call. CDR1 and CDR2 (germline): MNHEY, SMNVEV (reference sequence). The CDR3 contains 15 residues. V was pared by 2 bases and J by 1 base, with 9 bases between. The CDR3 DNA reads TGTGCCAGCAGTTTAGGTCAGCTCAGCAATCAGCCCCAGCATTTT. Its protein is CASSLGQLSNQPQHF.

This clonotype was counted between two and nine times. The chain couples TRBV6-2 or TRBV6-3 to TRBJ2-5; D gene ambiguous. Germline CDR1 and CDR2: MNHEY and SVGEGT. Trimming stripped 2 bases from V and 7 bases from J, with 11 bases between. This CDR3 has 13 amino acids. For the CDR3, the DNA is TGTGCCAGCAGTTACCTGGGCCCAGGGACCCAGTACTTC. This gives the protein CASSYLGPGTQYF.

The CDR3 region is CASSLVRLGMNTGELFF. The CDR3 coding sequence is TGTGCCAGCAGCTTAGTGCGTTTGGGGATGAACACCGGGGAGCTGTTTTTT. The gene calls are TRBV7-9 and TRBJ2-2; D is uncertain. The CDR3 loop spans 17 amino acids. Germline V gives CDR1 SEHNR, CDR2 FQNEAQ (reference sequence). Trimming took off 1 base at V and 1 base at J, with 13 bases between the two ends. The full variable domain, rest sourced from reference TRBV7-9 and TRBJ2-2, is DTGVSQNPRHKITKRGQNVTFRCDPISEHNRLYWYRQTLGQGPEFLTYFQNEAQLEKSRLLSDRFSAERPKGSFSTLEIQRTEQGDSAMYLCASSLVRLGMNTGELFFGEGSRLTVL.